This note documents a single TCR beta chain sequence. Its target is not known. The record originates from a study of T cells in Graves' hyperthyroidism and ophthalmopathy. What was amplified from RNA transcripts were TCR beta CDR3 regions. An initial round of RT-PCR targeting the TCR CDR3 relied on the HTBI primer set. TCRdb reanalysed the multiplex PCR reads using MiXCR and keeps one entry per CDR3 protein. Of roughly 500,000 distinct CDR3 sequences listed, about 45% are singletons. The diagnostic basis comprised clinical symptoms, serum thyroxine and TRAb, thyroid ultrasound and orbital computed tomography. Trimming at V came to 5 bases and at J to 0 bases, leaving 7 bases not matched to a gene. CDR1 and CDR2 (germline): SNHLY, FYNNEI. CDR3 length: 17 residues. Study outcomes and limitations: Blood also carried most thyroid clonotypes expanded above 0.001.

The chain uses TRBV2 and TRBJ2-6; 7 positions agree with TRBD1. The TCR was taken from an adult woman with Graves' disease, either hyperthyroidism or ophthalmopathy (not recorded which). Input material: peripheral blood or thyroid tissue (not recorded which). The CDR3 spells CASSPQGHFSGANVLTF. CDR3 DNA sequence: TGTGCCAGCAGTCCACAGGGGCACTTCTCTGGGGCCAACGTCCTGACTTTC.